This T cell receptor beta chain was captured by sequencing in a study of T-cell memory formation after mild COVID-19. Study at large: For the most part, TCR clusters were specific to one donor.

This clonotype appeared a few times. Its antigen is unidentified. 5'RACE with constant-segment primers yielded barcoded, UMI-tagged TCR alpha and TCR beta cDNA libraries. TCRdb re-called the 5' RACE reads through MiXCR, storing one row per CDR3 protein. The sample has 260,000 or so distinct CDR3 sequences, around 15% seen once; the top ten hold roughly a fifth. Findings of the study overall: Balance between CD4 and CD8 was seen in clones contracting day 15 to 85, and a CD4+ lean was seen in later expanders.

The CDR3 covers 14 residues. V dropped 0 bases and J dropped 2 bases, with 7 bases sitting between them. Germline V gives CDR1 MNHEY, CDR2 SVGEGT. The receptor comes from a man between 18 and 35 years old who had mild COVID-19 (a few samples of this study predate the infection). Cell type and time point are not known. Sequencing input: PBMCs or a T cell subset sorted from them (not recorded which). V is TRBV6-2 or TRBV6-3 and J is TRBJ1-2; D is ambiguous. The CDR3 DNA sequence: TGTGCCAGCAGTTACTCGAGTCCAAACTATGGCTACACCTTC. Its translation is CASSYSSPNYGYTF.